This record concerns one TCR beta chain sequence. Its antigen is still unknown. Carried by the TCR beta cDNA libraries were unique molecular identifiers. TCRdb re-analysed the PCR reads in MiXCR, keeping a single row per CDR3 protein. The sample has over 700,000 distinct CDR3 sequences, 30% seen once; the top ten hold around 0.55%. Germline loops: CDR1 MGHRA, CDR2 YSYEKL. Trimming pared 2 bases from V and 3 bases from J, leaving 14 bases between. This CDR3 has 17 amino acids. The sample belongs to a study of post-analysis software for immune sequencing data. Overall study: Relapsing-remitting, secondary progressive and progressive-relapsing multiple sclerosis were all included among the disease courses. Study-wide results and caveats: Under the F measure, samples that were prepared in one batch clustered strongly together. Higher frequency in patients than in controls was seen for roughly 5 TRBV segments, with TRBV5-6, TRBV5-1 and TRBV20-1 among them.

This chain uses TRBV4-1 with TRBJ2-6; no definite D call. The specimen was blood. This receptor was taken from a girl aged 5 to 17 with multiple sclerosis. In nucleotides, the CDR3 is TGCGCCAGCAGCCAACCCGCCGTCCTGGGTGGGGCCAACGTCCTGACTTTC. Its translation is CASSQPAVLGGANVLTF.